Here is one TCR beta chain with its context. Generated by immunoSEQ multiplex PCR, the TCRdb table keeps only in-frame clones and is missing some. The sample records some 120,000 clones, around 89% being singletons. These data come from a study of control samples from healthy donors and cancer patients. V lost 1 base, J lost 8 bases, and 11 bases lay in between. The germline V gene has CDR1 LGHDT and CDR2 YNNKEL (reference sequence). The CDR3 is made up of 14 amino acids. Sequencing was carried out using PBMCs. The chain has TRBV3-1 (or the pseudogene TRBV3-2) and TRBJ1-4, with D hard to call. The TCR comes from a woman between 45 and 60 years old with colorectal cancer. CDR3 coding DNA: TGTGCCAGCAGCCAAGGGACTTTAGGGGAAAAACTGTTTTTT. Translating gives CASSQGTLGEKLFF.